The sequence of this TCR beta chain was determined in a study of cytomegalovirus exposure and HLA in healthy donors listed by TCRdb under 2017. The study in broad terms: According to a later analysis, the 120 or so validation repertoires were produced on the same platform as the approximately 690 repertoires of the first cohort. A separate validation cohort of roughly 130 different subjects was used in addition to the 666-subject first cohort. To predict cytomegalovirus infection status, the study combined high-throughput TCR immunosequencing, statistical association of individual TCRs with disease status, and machine learning. The study aimed to test whether signatures of past pathogen exposure could be identified by cataloging public T cell receptors.

With regard to this clone: Its antigen has not been determined. Qualities for individual bases were not recorded, and no much larger clone is one base off.

V and J are trimmed by 6 bases and 6 bases, and the gene matches miss 6 bases of the junction. Its CDR3 holds 14 amino acids, cysteine through phenylalanine. CDR3 DNA is the only sequence kept; it has 42 bases, read in frame from the first base. The germline V gene gives CDR1 as MNHEY and CDR2 as SVGAGI. The donors belonged to the validation cohort of about 120 subjects, which was separate from the approximately 700-subject first cohort. The library relied on the immunoSEQ multiplex PCR assay. The paper's processing steps were these. A statistical classification framework was built to diagnose cytomegalovirus status from the catalog of TCR beta chain sequences. Not all clones reach the TCRdb copy of this immuneACCESS table, which keeps in-frame sequences only. Checked studies attribute under half of the gap to unresolved V genes and leave the rest unexplained. That table supplies the V and J calls and clone size; D and trimming were determined from the DNA. Here the sample has some 80,000 clones; 90% to 97% occur a single time. The top ten hold approximately 1.3% of the sample.

Overall study results and their limits: Of the cluster scores, 90% to 95% were above 0 in a later analysis, which found that TCRs clustered in the first cohort also tended to co-occur in the 90 to 150 validation repertoires. A later analysis had no HLA typing for the validation cohort, so co-occurrence there was scored across all 120 or so repertoires. In vitro tests confirmed that a few of the cytomegalovirus-associated TCR beta chains recognize cytomegalovirus antigens. Most TCR sequences were observed very rarely across donors, whereas some public TCRs were present in many individuals. The study listed 150 to 200 TCR beta chains as associated with cytomegalovirus. Cytomegalovirus status was reported to be diagnosed by the classifier with high specificity and sensitivity in both the original and validation cohorts. The authors suggested that the approach could potentially be extended to other disease states and immunological phenotypes.

The clonotype originates from a woman aged 18-29 years in good health and CMV-seronegative. The receptor chain draws on TRBV6-5 and TRBJ1-5; TRBD1 fits 9 bases in the junction. Sequenced: PBMCs. The nucleotides read TGTGCCAGCAGACCAACAGGGGGCGGTCAGCCCCAGCATTTT. Translated, it gives CASRPTGGGQPQHF.